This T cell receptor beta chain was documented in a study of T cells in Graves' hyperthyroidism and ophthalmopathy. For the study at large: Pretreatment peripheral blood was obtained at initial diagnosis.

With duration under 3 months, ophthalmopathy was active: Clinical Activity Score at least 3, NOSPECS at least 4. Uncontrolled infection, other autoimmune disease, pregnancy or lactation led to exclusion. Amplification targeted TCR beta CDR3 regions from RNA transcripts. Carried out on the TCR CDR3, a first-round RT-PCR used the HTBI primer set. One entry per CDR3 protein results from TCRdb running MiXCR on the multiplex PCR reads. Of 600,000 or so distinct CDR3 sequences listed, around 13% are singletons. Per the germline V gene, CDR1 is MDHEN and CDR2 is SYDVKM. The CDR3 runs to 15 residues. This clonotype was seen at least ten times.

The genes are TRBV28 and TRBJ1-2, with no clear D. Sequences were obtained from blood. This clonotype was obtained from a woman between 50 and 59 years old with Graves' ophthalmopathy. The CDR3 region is CATFGPGTTNYGYTF. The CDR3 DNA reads TGTGCTACTTTTGGACCGGGCACTACTAACTATGGCTACACCTTC.